A single sample gave rise to the 22 T cell receptor beta chains below, sequenced in a study of T-cell memory formation after mild COVID-19. MiXCR was run by TCRdb on the 5' RACE reads, yielding one entry per CDR3 protein. Among a few hundred thousand distinct CDR3 sequences listed, roughly 17% were seen once. Sequenced sample: PBMCs or a T cell subset sorted from them (not recorded which). The receptors were gathered from a man aged 18-30 years who had mild COVID-19 (a few samples of this study predate the infection). Cell type and time point are not known.

The chain links TRBV7-8 to TRBJ2-3; 9 nucleotides align to TRBD2. V dropped 1 base and J dropped 5; count of bases not matched to a gene: 10. The CDR3 has 17 amino acids. Germline-derived CDR1 and CDR2 are SGHVS and FQNEAQ. CDR3 residues: CASSLVWRGGSKDTQYF. CDR3 nucleotides: TGTGCCAGCAGCTTAGTATGGCGGGGGGGCTCTAAAGATACGCAGTATTTT.

This CDR3 is CASSWGNSYEQYF. DNA of the CDR3: TGTGCCAGCAGTTGGGGCAACTCCTACGAGCAGTACTTC. The gene calls are TRBV6-2 or TRBV6-3 and TRBJ2-7; D may be TRBD1 (5 bases). The CDR3 consists of 13 residues. V lost 4 bases and J lost 0, with 7 bases in between. Germline V gives CDR1 MNHEY, CDR2 SVGEGT.

The chain joins TRBV29-1 to TRBJ2-5; tentatively, D is TRBD1 (5 bases). This CDR3 is built from 11 residues. CDR1 SQVTM and CDR2 ANQGSEA come from the germline V gene. The V end was cut by 6 bases, the J end by 5 bases, with 10 bases between. CDR3 coding DNA: TGCAGCGTCTGGGGCCGGGAGACCCAGTACTTC. This codes for CSVWGRETQYF.

This clonotype was seen more than once but under ten times. The rearrangement uses TRBV12-3 or TRBV12-4 and TRBJ1-6, with D hard to call. The CDR3 is 14 residues long. Trimming pared 2 bases from V and 7 bases from J, leaving 9 bases between. CDR3 amino acids: CASSLRADNSPLHF. For the CDR3, the DNA is TGTGCCAGCAGTTTAAGGGCGGACAATTCACCCCTCCACTTT.

The J gene is TRBJ1-2, the V gene TRBV6-5; 9 nucleotides align to TRBD1. J was trimmed by 7 bases and V by 2 bases; bases with no gene match: 11. There are 16 residues in the CDR3. Per the germline V gene, CDR1 is MNHEY and CDR2 is SVGAGI. Here the CDR3 reads CASSYGQGSSIRGYTF. CDR3 nucleotides: TGTGCCAGCAGTTACGGACAGGGGAGCTCTATTCGTGGCTACACCTTC.

The chain employs TRBV3-1 and TRBJ2-2, with a tentative D call TRBD2 (6 bases). CDR3 length: 17 amino acids. The V gene's germline CDR1 is LGHDT and CDR2 YNNKEL (reference sequence). Trimming stripped 2 bases from V and 1 base from J, with 14 bases between. CDR3 in amino acids: CASSQYPPGGNTGELFF. CDR3 bases: TGTGCCAGCAGCCAATACCCCCCCGGGGGGAACACCGGGGAGCTGTTTTTT.

This clonotype has more than one count but fewer than ten. The J gene is TRBJ2-3, the V gene TRBV14; no clear D. The CDR3 has 13 amino acids. Deletions cut 4 bases from V and 5 bases from J, with 10 bases between. Germline V gene data show CDR1 as SGHDN and CDR2 as FVKESK. CDR3 loop: CASSRNTGDTQYF. The CDR3 DNA reads TGTGCCAGCAGCCGGAATACTGGAGATACGCAGTATTTT.

The rearrangement links TRBV5-1 to TRBJ2-3; 9 bases line up with TRBD2. The length of the CDR3 is 17 residues. Per germline, CDR1 SGHRS and CDR2 YFSETQ. With 4 bases clipped from V and 4 bases from J, the junction kept 13 bases outside the gene matches. The CDR3 region has the DNA TGCGCCAGCAGCGGTGACTACGGAGCGGGGGGATCAGATACGCAGTATTTT. Amino acid sequence: CASSGDYGAGGSDTQYF.

This clonotype appeared a few times. The chain links TRBV7-3 to TRBJ1-2; TRBD1 might be the D (6 bases). Per germline, CDR1 SGHTA and CDR2 FQGTGA. V was shortened by 4 bases and J by 4 bases, with 10 bases between the two germline ends. This CDR3 spans 13 amino acids. The CDR3 is CASSWGQGYGYTF. DNA of the CDR3: TGTGCCAGCAGCTGGGGGCAAGGCTATGGCTACACCTTC.

V is TRBV4-3 and J is TRBJ2-5; tentatively, D is TRBD1 or TRBD2 (5 bases each). Germline V CDR1 and CDR2: LGHNA, YSLEER. CDR3 size: 18 residues. The V end was cut by 0 bases, the J end by 4 bases, with 21 bases between. The DNA for the CDR3 is TGCGCCAGCAGCCAAGACGGGACGGGGACGGGATCGGGAGAGACCCAGTACTTC. Its translation: CASSQDGTGTGSGETQYF.

There are a few counts of this clonotype. This sequence joins TRBV5-1 and TRBJ2-5; 7 bases are a match to TRBD2. CDR1 is SGHRS, CDR2 YFSETQ, per germline. Trimming removed 0 bases from V and 2 bases from J; junction bases left unmatched: 1. The CDR3 contains 14 residues. The CDR3 sequence: CASSLGGLQETQYF. The CDR3, as DNA: TGCGCCAGCAGCTTGGGGGGACTACAAGAGACCCAGTACTTC.

V and J are TRBV6-5 and TRBJ2-3; 14 bases match TRBD2. Germline CDR1 reads MNHEY; CDR2 reads SVGAGI. This CDR3 comprises 17 residues. The V and J ends lost 6 bases and 0 bases, in that order; junction bases with no gene match: 5. This chain's CDR3 is CASSRTSGGLSTDTQYF. CDR3 coding DNA: TGTGCCAGCAGCCGGACTAGCGGGGGGCTCAGCACAGATACGCAGTATTTT.

V usage is TRBV28 and J usage is TRBJ2-5, with D unclear. The CDR3 sequence is 10 residues long. Between the trimmed V and J ends, which lost 7 bases and 5 bases, there was a span of 5 bases. CDR1 MDHEN and CDR2 SYDVKM come from the germline V gene. The CDR3 DNA is TGTGCCAGCATGGGGGAGACCCAGTACTTC. Translated: CASMGETQYF.

This clonotype was counted between two and nine times. The chain employs TRBV6-5 and TRBJ1-1; D uncertain. The germline V gene encodes CDR1 MNHEY and CDR2 SVGAGI. This CDR3 is 14 amino acids long. Trimming took 4 bases from V and 5 from J, leaving 14 bases between them. CDR3: CASSSQRGGTEAFF. DNA of the CDR3: TGTGCCAGCAGTTCCCAGAGAGGAGGGACTGAAGCTTTCTTT.

This clonotype has a handful of counts. The genes are TRBV20-1 and TRBJ1-5; D gene uncertain. The ends were cut back, 3 bases at V and 6 bases at J, with 12 bases in the middle. The CDR3 sequence is 13 residues long. Per germline, CDR1 DFQATT and CDR2 SNEGSKA (reference sequence). The DNA for the CDR3 is TGCAGTGCTAGCCGGGCATCGGGTCAGCCCCAGCATTTT. Translated: CSASRASGQPQHF.

A few counts support this clonotype. The chain combines TRBV6-1 with TRBJ2-5; 9 bases match TRBD1. Losses at the gene ends were 7 bases for V and 2 bases for J; bases not matched to a gene: 5. This CDR3 comprises 14 residues. From germline, CDR1 is MNHNS and CDR2 SASEGT. The CDR3 here is CASTRDRAQETQYF. CDR3 sequence (DNA): TGTGCCAGCACCCGGGACAGGGCACAAGAGACCCAGTACTTC.

The gene calls are TRBV5-1 and TRBJ2-5, with D possibly TRBD1 on 5 matching bases. V lost 0 bases, J lost 5 bases, and 11 bases lay in between. CDR1 is SGHRS, CDR2 YFSETQ, per germline. The CDR3 sequence is 14 residues long. CDR3 DNA: TGCGCCAGCAGCTTGGCGACAGCCCCTGAGACCCAGTACTTC. Protein: CASSLATAPETQYF.

This clonotype was seen a handful of times. J is TRBJ2-7 and V is TRBV7-9; D uncertain. The CDR3 is 12 amino acids. V lost 3 bases, J lost 6 bases, and 9 bases lay in between. CDR1 is SEHNR, CDR2 FQNEAQ, per germline (reference sequence). The CDR3 here is CASSFMGGEQYV. The CDR3 DNA sequence: TGTGCCAGCAGCTTTATGGGCGGCGAGCAGTACGTC.

The gene calls are TRBV7-9 and TRBJ2-1; no definite D call. Trimming shortened V by 1 base and J by 10 bases, and 11 bases separated the two germline ends. This CDR3 comprises 13 residues. CDR1 is SEHNR and CDR2 is FQNEAQ in the germline V gene (reference sequence). The CDR3 DNA reads TGTGCCAGCAGCTTAGGAGGCCCTCGGGAGCAGTTCTTC. Translated: CASSLGGPREQFF.

The chain joins TRBV11-2 to TRBJ2-1; 9 nucleotides line up with TRBD2. The CDR3 runs 16 residues. Germline assignment: CDR1 SGHAT and CDR2 FQNNGV. Trimming removed 3 bases from V and 3 bases from J; junction bases left unmatched: 6. CDR3 sequence (DNA): TGTGCCAGCAGCTTTCTTGCGGGGGGGTTCTACAATGAGCAGTTCTTC. It encodes CASSFLAGGFYNEQFF.

This clonotype has a count of ten or more. The chain employs TRBV7-9 and TRBJ1-2, with a weak D call TRBD1 (5 bases). Germline CDR1 reads SEHNR; CDR2 reads FQNEAQ (reference sequence). V lost 5 bases, J lost 0 bases, and 19 bases lay in between. CDR3 size: 17 residues. CDR3 sequence reads: CASSLGGATKANYGYTF. In DNA, the CDR3 is TGTGCCAGCAGCCTAGGCGGGGCGACTAAAGCTAACTATGGCTACACCTTC.

This clonotype was detected a few times. The chain has TRBV7-2 and TRBJ2-5; D possibly uses TRBD1 or TRBD2 (6 bases each). Germline V gene lookup returns CDR1 SGHTA and CDR2 FQGNSA. The CDR3 totals 16 residues. The germline V and J ends were trimmed by 5 bases and 5 bases, with 21 bases remaining between them. CDR3 coding DNA: TGTGCCAGCAGCCTGGACCGGGGGCATTTAGGCGAGACCCAGTACTTC. This sequence encodes CASSLDRGHLGETQYF.